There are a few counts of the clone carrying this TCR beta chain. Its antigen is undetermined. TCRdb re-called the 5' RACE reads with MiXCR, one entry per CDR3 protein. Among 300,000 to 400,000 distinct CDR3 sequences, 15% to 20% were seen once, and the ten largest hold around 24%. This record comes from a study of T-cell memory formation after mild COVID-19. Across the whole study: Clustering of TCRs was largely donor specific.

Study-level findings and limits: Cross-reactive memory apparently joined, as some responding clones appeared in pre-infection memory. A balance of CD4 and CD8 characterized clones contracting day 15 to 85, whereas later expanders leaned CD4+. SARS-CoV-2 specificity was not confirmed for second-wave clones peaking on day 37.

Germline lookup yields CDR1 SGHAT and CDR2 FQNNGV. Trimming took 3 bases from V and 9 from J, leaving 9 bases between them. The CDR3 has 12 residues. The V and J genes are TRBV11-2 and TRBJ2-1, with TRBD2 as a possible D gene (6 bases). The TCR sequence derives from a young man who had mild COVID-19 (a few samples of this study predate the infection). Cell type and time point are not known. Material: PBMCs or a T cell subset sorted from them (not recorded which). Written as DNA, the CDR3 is TGTGCCAGCAGCTTTTTAGCGGTTGAGCAGTTCTTC. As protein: CASSFLAVEQFF.